This TCR beta chain was captured by sequencing in a study of OX40 agonist ivuxolimab in advanced cancers. CDR3 length equals 12 residues. V was trimmed by 2 bases and J by 8 bases, leaving 7 bases between them. Germline loops: CDR1 SGHNT, CDR2 YYREEE (reference sequence). People who had autoimmune disease history or systemic immunosuppression were excluded. Sequencing was performed with immunoSEQ multiplex PCR; in TCRdb, only in-frame clones are kept and a portion is missing. Here the sample spans nearly 45,000 clones, approximately 88% being singletons. Specimen: CD4+ or CD8+ T cells sorted from blood, collected in a trial of the OX40 agonist ivuxolimab. The sequence came from an adult with an advanced solid tumor such as melanoma, head and neck, liver or kidney cancer. The rearrangement uses TRBV5-4 and TRBJ2-2, with D uncertain. CDR3 nucleotides: TGTGCCAGCAGCTTTCCCGGGGGGGAGCTGTTTTTT. Protein product: CASSFPGGELFF.